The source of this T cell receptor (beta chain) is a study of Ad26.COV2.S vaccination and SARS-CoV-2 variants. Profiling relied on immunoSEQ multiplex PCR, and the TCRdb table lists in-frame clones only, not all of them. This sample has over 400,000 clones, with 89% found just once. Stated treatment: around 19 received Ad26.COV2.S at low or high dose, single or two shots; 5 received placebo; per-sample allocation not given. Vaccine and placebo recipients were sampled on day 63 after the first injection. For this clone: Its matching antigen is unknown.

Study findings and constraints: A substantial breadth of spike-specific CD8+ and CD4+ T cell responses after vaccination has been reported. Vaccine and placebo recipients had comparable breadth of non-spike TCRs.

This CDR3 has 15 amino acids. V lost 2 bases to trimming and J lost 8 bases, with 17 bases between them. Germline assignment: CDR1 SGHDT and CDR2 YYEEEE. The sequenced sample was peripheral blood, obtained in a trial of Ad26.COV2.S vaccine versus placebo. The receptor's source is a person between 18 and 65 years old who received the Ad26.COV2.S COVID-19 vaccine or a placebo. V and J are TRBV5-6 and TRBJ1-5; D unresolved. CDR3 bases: TGTGCCAGCAGCTTCCCAATTCCACCTCTAGAGCCCCAGCATTTT. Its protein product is CASSFPIPPLEPQHF.